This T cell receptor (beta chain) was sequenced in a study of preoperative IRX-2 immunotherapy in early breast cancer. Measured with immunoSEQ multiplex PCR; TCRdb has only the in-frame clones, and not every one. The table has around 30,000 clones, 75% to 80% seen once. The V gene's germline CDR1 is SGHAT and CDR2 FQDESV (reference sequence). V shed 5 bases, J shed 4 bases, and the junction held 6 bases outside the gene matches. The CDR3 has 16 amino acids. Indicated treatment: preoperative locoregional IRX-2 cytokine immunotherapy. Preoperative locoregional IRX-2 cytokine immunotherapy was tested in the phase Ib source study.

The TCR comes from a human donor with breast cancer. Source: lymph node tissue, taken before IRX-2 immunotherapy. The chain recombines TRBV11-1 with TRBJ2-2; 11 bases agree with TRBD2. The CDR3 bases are TGTGCCAGCAGCCGACTAGCGGGGATGGGCACCGGGGAGCTGTTTTTT. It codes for CASSRLAGMGTGELFF.